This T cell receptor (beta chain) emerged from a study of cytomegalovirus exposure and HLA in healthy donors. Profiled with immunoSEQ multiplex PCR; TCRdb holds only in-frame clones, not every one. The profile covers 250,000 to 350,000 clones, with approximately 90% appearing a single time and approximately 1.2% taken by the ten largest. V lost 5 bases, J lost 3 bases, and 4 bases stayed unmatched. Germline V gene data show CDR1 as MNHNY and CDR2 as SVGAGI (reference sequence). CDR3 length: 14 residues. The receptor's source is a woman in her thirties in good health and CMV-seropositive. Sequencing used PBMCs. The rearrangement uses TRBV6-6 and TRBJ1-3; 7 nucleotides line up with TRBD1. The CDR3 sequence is CASSPQGDGNTIYF. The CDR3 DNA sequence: TGTGCCAGCAGTCCCCAGGGGGATGGAAACACCATATATTTT.